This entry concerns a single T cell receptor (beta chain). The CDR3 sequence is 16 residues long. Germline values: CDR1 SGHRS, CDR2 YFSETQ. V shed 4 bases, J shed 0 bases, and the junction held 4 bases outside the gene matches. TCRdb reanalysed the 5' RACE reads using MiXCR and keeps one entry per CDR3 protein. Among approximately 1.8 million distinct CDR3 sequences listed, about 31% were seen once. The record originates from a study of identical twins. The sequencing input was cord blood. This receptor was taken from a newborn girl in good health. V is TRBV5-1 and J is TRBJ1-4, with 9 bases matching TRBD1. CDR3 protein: CASSGTGSATNEKLFF. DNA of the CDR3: TGCGCCAGCAGCGGGACAGGGTCTGCAACTAATGAAAAACTGTTTTTT. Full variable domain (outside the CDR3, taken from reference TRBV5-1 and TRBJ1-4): KAGVTQTPRYLIKTRGQQVTLSCSPISGHRSVSWYQQTPGQGLQFLFEYFSETQRNKGNFPGRFSGRQFSNSRSEMNVSTLELGDSALYLCASSGTGSATNEKLFFGSGTQLSVL.